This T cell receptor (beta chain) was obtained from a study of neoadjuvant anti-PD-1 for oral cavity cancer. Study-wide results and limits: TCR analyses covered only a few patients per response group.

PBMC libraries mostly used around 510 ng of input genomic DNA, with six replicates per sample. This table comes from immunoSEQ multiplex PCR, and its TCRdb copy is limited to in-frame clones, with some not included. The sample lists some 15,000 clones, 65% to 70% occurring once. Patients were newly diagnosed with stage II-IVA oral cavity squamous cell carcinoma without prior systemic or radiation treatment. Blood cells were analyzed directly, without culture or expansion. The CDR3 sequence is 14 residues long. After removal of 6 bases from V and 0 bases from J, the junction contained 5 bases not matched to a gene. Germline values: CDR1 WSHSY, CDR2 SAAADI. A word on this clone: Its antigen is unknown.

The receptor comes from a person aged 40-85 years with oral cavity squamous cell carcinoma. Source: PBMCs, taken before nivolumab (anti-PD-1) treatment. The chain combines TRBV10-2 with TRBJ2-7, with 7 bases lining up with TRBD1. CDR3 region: CASSLTGVSYEQYF. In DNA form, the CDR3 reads TGCGCCAGCAGCCTCACAGGGGTCTCCTACGAGCAGTACTTC.